Below are 18 T cell receptor beta chains sequenced from a single sample in a study of prognosis after radiotherapy for stage I lung cancer. With two-round multiplex PCR, TCR beta CDR3 sequences were amplified from genomic DNA. Primers targeting each individual TRBV and TRBJ gene were applied in first-round PCR. TCRdb re-called the multiplex PCR reads through MiXCR, storing one row per CDR3 protein. The sample carries more than 30,000 distinct CDR3 sequences, approximately 39% recorded once. The sample here was PBMCs, taken before or after stereotactic body radiation therapy (not recorded which). Source of these receptors: a donor over 45 with non-small cell lung cancer.

This clonotype was recorded at least ten times. The chain joins TRBV12-3 or TRBV12-4 to TRBJ1-4, with a tentative D call TRBD1 (5 bases). Trimming removed 7 bases at V and 4 bases at J, with 10 bases between. The CDR3 has 13 residues. CDR3 sequence reads: CASKRQYNEKLFF. The CDR3 DNA reads TGTGCCAGCAAGAGACAGTATAATGAAAAACTGTTTTTT.

The chain joins TRBV12-5 to TRBJ1-3, with 7 bases aligning to TRBD1. The CDR3 runs 14 residues. Germline loops: CDR1 LGHNT, CDR2 FRNRAP. V was clipped by 7 bases and J by 0 bases; unmatched bases: 3. Written as DNA, the CDR3 is TGTGCTAGTGTAGAGGGGGCCTCTGGAAACACCATATATTTT. This translates into CASVEGASGNTIYF.

In its sample, this clonotype was seen many times. The V gene is TRBV4-1, the J gene TRBJ2-1, with TRBD2 identical over 8 bases. J lost 9 bases, V lost 1 base, and 20 bases had no gene match. Germline CDR1 is MGHRA and CDR2 is YSYEKL. CDR3 length: 19 residues. CDR3 in amino acids: CASSQGGGASGPITVEQFF. CDR3 coding DNA: TGCGCCAGCAGCCAAGGAGGGGGGGCTAGCGGGCCCATTACGGTTGAGCAGTTCTTC.

V is TRBV6-5 and J is TRBJ1-6; D ambiguous. This CDR3 contains 15 residues. Germline CDR1 and CDR2: MNHEY and SVGAGI. V lost 2 bases and J lost 7, with 12 bases in between. This CDR3 is CASSYGRKLNSPLHF. CDR3 nucleotide sequence: TGTGCCAGCAGTTACGGTCGCAAGCTAAATTCACCCCTCCACTTT.

V is TRBV7-2 and J is TRBJ1-2, with a weak D call TRBD1 (5 bases). Trimming took 5 bases from V and 2 from J, leaving 12 bases between them. The CDR3 covers 14 residues. Germline V gene sequence: CDR1 SGHTA, CDR2 FQGNSA. Here the CDR3 DNA reads TGTGCCAGCAGCCCTAATGGGGGAAACTATGGCTACACCTTC. It encodes CASSPNGGNYGYTF.

Note on this clonotype: A far larger clone is a single base away, which makes a read error likely. V is TRBV7-9 and J is TRBJ2-3; 12 positions agree with TRBD2. CDR1 SEHNR and CDR2 FQNEAQ come from the germline V gene (reference sequence). The CDR3 consists of 18 residues. J lost 5 bases, V lost 1 base, and 10 bases had no gene match. The CDR3 coding sequence is TGTGCCAGCAGCTTAGACAGGGGGATACTAGCGGGGGGAGATACGCAGTATTTT. Translation: CASSLDRGILAGGDTQYF.

This clonotype was counted at least ten times. With a much larger clone just one base away, this may be a read error. The genes are TRBV11-2 and TRBJ2-1; a weak D match, TRBD2 (6 bases). Germline loops: CDR1 SGHAT, CDR2 FQNNGV. V was clipped by 1 base and J by 7 bases, with 14 bases between them. CDR3 length: 15 amino acids. This CDR3 reads CASSLGATGVNEQFF. CDR3 coding DNA: TGTGCCAGCAGCTTAGGGGCTACGGGGGTTAATGAGCAGTTCTTC.

Regarding this clonotype: A much larger clone differs by one base, so this may be a read error. V is TRBV7-9 and J is TRBJ2-5, with D possibly being TRBD1 or TRBD2 (5 bases each). The CDR3 is 15 amino acids. V gave up 7 bases and J gave up 5 bases, with 20 bases separating them. The germline CDR1 and CDR2 sequences are SEHNR and FQNEAQ (reference sequence). CDR3 protein: CASILGRKEWETQYF. In DNA, the CDR3 is TGTGCCAGCATCTTGGGACGGAAAGAGTGGGAGACCCAGTACTTC.

The chain employs TRBV6-1 and TRBJ2-3; 12 bases line up with TRBD1. The CDR3 runs to 15 residues. The V gene end was trimmed by 5 bases and the J gene end by 6 bases; junction bases not matched to a gene: 6. Germline lookup yields CDR1 MNHNS and CDR2 SASEGT. The CDR3 coding sequence is TGTGCCAGCAGTCCGGGACAGGGGGCGTGGGATACGCAGTATTTT. Translation: CASSPGQGAWDTQYF.

This clonotype has at least ten counts. This rearrangement joins TRBV7-3 to TRBJ2-1, with 10 bases that match TRBD2. The CDR3 spans 16 residues. Trimming cost V 5 bases and J 4 bases; bases outside gene matches: 8. Per germline, CDR1 SGHTA and CDR2 FQGTGA. CDR3 nucleotide sequence: TGTGCCAGCAGCCCCGCTAGCGGGGGCAATTACAATGAGCAGTTCTTC. Encoded protein: CASSPASGGNYNEQFF.

Turning to this clonotype: One base away lies a much larger clone, so this may be a sequencing read error. The chain recombines TRBV4-1 with TRBJ2-5, with D uncertain. The germline CDR1 and CDR2 sequences are MGHRA and YSYEKL. The CDR3 is 14 amino acids. The CDR3, as DNA: TGCGCCAGCAGCAACCGACGGAGCCAACAGACCCAGTACTTC. Its translation is CASSNRRSQQTQYF.

This clonotype has a count of ten or more. V gene TRBV19 combines with J gene TRBJ2-5; 11 positions agree with TRBD2. With V trimmed by 8 bases and J by 3 bases, 8 bases remained unmatched. The length of the CDR3 is 15 residues. CDR1 is LNHDA and CDR2 is SQIVND in the germline V gene (reference sequence). The CDR3 sequence is CASSETSGVEETQYF. The CDR3 DNA is TGTGCCAGTTCCGAGACTAGCGGGGTTGAAGAGACCCAGTACTTC. The full variable domain, in which reference TRBV19 and TRBJ2-5 provide the parts outside the CDR3, is DGGITQSPKYLFRKEGQNVTLSCEQNLNHDAMYWYRQDPGQGLRLIYYSQIVNDFQKGDIAEGYSVSREKKESFPLTVTSAQKNPTAFYLCASSETSGVEETQYFGPGTRLLVL.

The sample holds many counts of this clonotype. The rearrangement joins TRBV19 to TRBJ1-5; 11 nucleotides match TRBD1. V was pared by 4 bases and J by 3 bases, with 5 bases of the junction left unmatched. Germline V gene data show CDR1 as LNHDA and CDR2 as SQIVND (reference sequence). There are 16 residues in the CDR3. CDR3 amino acids: CASSTSDRGPNQPQHF. DNA for the CDR3: TGTGCCAGTAGTACCTCGGACAGGGGGCCCAATCAGCCCCAGCATTTT.

This clonotype has a count of ten or more. The chain couples TRBV4-1 to TRBJ2-2; 7 bases line up with TRBD2. J lost 0 bases, V lost 0 bases, and 4 bases had no gene match. Germline V CDR1 and CDR2: MGHRA, YSYEKL. The CDR3 loop spans 17 amino acids. The CDR3 DNA reads as TGCGCCAGCAGCCAAGAGGGACTACCGCCGAACACCGGGGAGCTGTTTTTT. Protein sequence: CASSQEGLPPNTGELFF.

With regard to this clonotype: One end of the junction does not line up with germline, which may come from a read error. The chain is built from TRBV28 and TRBJ2-5; D possibly corresponds to TRBD2 (5 bases). The CDR3 extends over 11 amino acids. The germline V gene has CDR1 MDHEN and CDR2 SYDVKM. CDR3 residues: CASQRRETKYF. CDR3 coding DNA: TGTGCCAGCCAAAGAAGGGAGACCAAGTACTTC.

This clonotype was found a few times. The chain combines TRBV5-6 with TRBJ2-5, with TRBD2 matching over 7 bases. With V trimmed by 4 bases and J by 5 bases, 5 bases remained unmatched. The CDR3 is made up of 13 amino acids. Germline values: CDR1 SGHDT, CDR2 YYEEEE. The CDR3 coding sequence is TGTGCCAGCAGCCGAGAGCGGGGCGAGACCCAGTACTTC. It yields the protein CASSRERGETQYF.

This clonotype was seen at least ten times. This sequence joins TRBV4-1 and TRBJ2-2, with D possibly being TRBD1 (5 bases). Per the germline V gene, CDR1 is MGHRA and CDR2 is YSYEKL. Trimming took 4 bases from V and 1 from J, leaving 16 bases between them. This CDR3 has 17 residues. The CDR3 DNA reads TGCGCCAGCAGCCGCGAGGCTAGGCAGGGGAACACCGGGGAGCTGTTTTTT. Translation: CASSREARQGNTGELFF.

This clonotype was seen only once. V gene TRBV24-1 combines with J gene TRBJ1-5; D may be TRBD1 (6 bases). The CDR3 loop spans 14 amino acids. Germline CDR1 is KGHDR and CDR2 is SFDVKD. V lost 10 bases to trimming and J lost 6 bases, with 18 bases between them. The CDR3 spells CATADRRQVQPQHF. The CDR3 DNA reads as TGTGCCACTGCCGACAGGAGGCAGGTTCAGCCCCAGCATTTT.